A selection of T cell receptor beta chains follows, all from one sample in a study of OX40 agonist ivuxolimab in advanced cancers. Profiling relied on immunoSEQ multiplex PCR, and the TCRdb table lists in-frame clones only, not all of them. The table lists about 62,000 clones, roughly 78% of them singletons. Sequencing was performed on CD4+ or CD8+ T cells sorted from blood, taken in a trial of the OX40 agonist ivuxolimab. The receptors stem from an adult with an advanced solid tumor such as melanoma, head and neck, liver or kidney cancer. The CDR3 runs from the conserved cysteine through the conserved F or W. D genes are given only for firm matches. Some rows have no size entry. The others give once, few or many, or a class for an expanded clone.

CASIENTGTKAFF | TGTGCCAGCATTGAGAACACAGGGACAAAGGCTTTCTTT | - | TRBJ1-1 | - | TRBV25-1
CSARSADTRYF | TGCAGTGCTAGATCGGCGGATACGCGGTATTTT | - | TRBJ2-3 | - | TRBV20-1
CASSLMARSNQPQHF | TGTGCCAGCAGTTTAATGGCCCGAAGCAATCAGCCCCAGCATTTT | - | TRBJ1-5 | - | TRBV27
CAIRTARSYGYTF | TGTGCCATCAGAACCGCCAGGTCTTATGGCTACACCTTC | - | TRBJ1-2 | - | TRBV10-3
CASSLGNRVFFDEQYF | TGTGCCAGCAGCCTCGGGAACAGGGTGTTCTTTGACGAGCAGTACTTC | - | TRBJ2-7 | - | TRBV28
CASSLNSGYTGELFF | TGTGCCAGCAGTTTAAATAGCGGATACACCGGGGAGCTGTTTTTT | - | TRBJ2-2 | - | TRBV28
CASSQLAGLTGELFF | TGTGCCAGCAGTCAACTAGCGGGTCTCACCGGGGAGCTGTTTTTT | - | TRBJ2-2 | TRBD2 | TRBV27
CASSFTGGRADTQYF | TGTGCCAGCAGCTTCACGGGAGGGAGGGCAGATACGCAGTATTTT | - | TRBJ2-3 | TRBD2 | TRBV7-6
CASSLLRGISTDTQYF | TGTGCCAGCAGCCTTCTGAGGGGTATTAGCACAGATACGCAGTATTTT | - | TRBJ2-3 | - | TRBV5-4
CASSSWGQETQYF | TGTGCCAGCAGCTCATGGGGCCAAGAGACCCAGTACTTC | few | TRBJ2-5 | - | TRBV7-2
CASRTRVVGSYGYTF | TGCGCCAGCAGGACCAGGGTCGTCGGGAGCTATGGCTACACCTTC | - | TRBJ1-2 | - | TRBV10-1
CASSQVDGHEQYF | TGCGCCAGCAGCCAAGTGGACGGTCACGAGCAGTACTTC | - | TRBJ2-7 | - | TRBV4-3
CASSLYTDTPNEKLFF | TGTGCCAGCAGCTTATACACCGACACTCCTAATGAAAAACTGTTTTTT | - | TRBJ1-4 | - | TRBV7-2
CASSPRGTAYEQYF | TGTGCCAGCAGCCCCCGCGGGACCGCCTACGAGCAGTACTTC | few | TRBJ2-7 | - | TRBV27
CASSFRGRTYEQYF | TGTGCCAGCAGTTTTCGGGGGAGAACTTACGAGCAGTACTTC | once | TRBJ2-7 | - | TRBV28
CATRWGTDTQYF | TGTGCCACCCGGTGGGGCACAGATACGCAGTATTTT | - | TRBJ2-3 | - | TRBV27
CASSPSRPGGWNTEAFF | TGTGCCAGCAGTCCAAGCAGGCCAGGGGGGTGGAACACTGAAGCTTTCTTT | - | TRBJ1-1 | TRBD1 | TRBV27
CASSPFGLAGGSYNEQFF | TGTGCCAGCTCACCATTCGGACTAGCGGGGGGTTCCTACAATGAGCAGTTCTTC | - | TRBJ2-1 | TRBD2 | TRBV18
CASSLRDRGQEQYF | TGTGCCAGCAGTCTAAGGGACAGGGGGCAGGAGCAGTACTTC | - | TRBJ2-7 | TRBD1 | TRBV27
CASSRGLAGEDEQFF | TGTGCCAGCAGTCGGGGACTAGCGGGAGAAGATGAGCAGTTCTTC | - | TRBJ2-1 | TRBD2 | TRBV6-5
CAWSVKGAANEKLFF | TGTGCCTGGAGTGTAAAGGGGGCAGCTAATGAAAAACTGTTTTTT | - | TRBJ1-4 | TRBD1 | TRBV30
CASRPGTGGSPLHF | TGTGCCAGCAGACCCGGGACAGGGGGATCACCCCTCCACTTT | - | TRBJ1-6 | TRBD1 | TRBV27
CASSLTVGNQPQHF | TGTGCCAGCAGTTTGACCGTTGGCAATCAGCCCCAGCATTTT | - | TRBJ1-5 | - | TRBV28
CASSPQSGREQETQYF | TGTGCCAGCTCACCACAATCCGGACGGGAGCAAGAGACCCAGTACTTC | - | TRBJ2-5 | - | TRBV18
CASSEGAVMNTEAFF | TGTGCCAGCAGTGAGGGAGCAGTCATGAACACTGAAGCTTTCTTT | - | TRBJ1-1 | - | TRBV2
CASSSGQEMNTEAFF | TGTGCCAGCAGTTCCGGACAGGAAATGAACACTGAAGCTTTCTTT | - | TRBJ1-1 | TRBD1 | TRBV27
CASSLIRQGTGEKLFF | TGTGCCAGCAGTTTAATTCGACAGGGGACTGGTGAAAAACTGTTTTTT | - | TRBJ1-4 | TRBD1 | TRBV28
CASSLAGNYGYTF | TGTGCCAGCAGCTTAGCGGGGAACTATGGCTACACCTTC | - | TRBJ1-2 | - | TRBV7-8
CASSPGGFLGDTQYF | TGTGCCAGCAGCCCAGGGGGATTCCTTGGAGATACGCAGTATTTT | - | TRBJ2-3 | TRBD1 | TRBV7-3
CASSPWREGLSDTQYF | TGTGCCAGCTCACCCTGGCGGGAGGGCCTCTCAGATACGCAGTATTTT | - | TRBJ2-3 | TRBD2 | TRBV18
CASSPLAGEQYF | TGTGCCAGCAGCCCCTTAGCAGGCGAGCAGTACTTC | - | TRBJ2-7 | - | TRBV11-3
CASSLRDQGELTPLNEQFF | TGTGCCAGCAGCCTAAGGGATCAAGGGGAGTTAACTCCCTTAAATGAGCAGTTCTTC | - | TRBJ2-1 | - | TRBV4-2
CASSLWTGGSGYTF | TGCGCCAGCAGCTTATGGACAGGGGGCTCTGGCTACACCTTC | - | TRBJ1-2 | TRBD1 | TRBV5-1